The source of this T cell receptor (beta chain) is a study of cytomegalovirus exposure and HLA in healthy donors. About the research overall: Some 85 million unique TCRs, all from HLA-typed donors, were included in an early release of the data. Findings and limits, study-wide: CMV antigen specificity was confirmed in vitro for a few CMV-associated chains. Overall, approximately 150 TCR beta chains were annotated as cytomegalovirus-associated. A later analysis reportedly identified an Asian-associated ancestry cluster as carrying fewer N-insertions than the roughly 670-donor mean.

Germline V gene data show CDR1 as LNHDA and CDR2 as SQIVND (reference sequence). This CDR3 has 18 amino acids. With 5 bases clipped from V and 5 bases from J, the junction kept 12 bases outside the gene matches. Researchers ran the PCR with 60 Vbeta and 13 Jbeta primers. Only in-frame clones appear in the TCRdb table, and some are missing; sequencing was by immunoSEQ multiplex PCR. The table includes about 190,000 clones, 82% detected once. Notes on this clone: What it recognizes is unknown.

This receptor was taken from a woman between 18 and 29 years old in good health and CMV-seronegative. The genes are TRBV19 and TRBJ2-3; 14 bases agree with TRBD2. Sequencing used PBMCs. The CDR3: CASSRPGGLAGVRDTQYF. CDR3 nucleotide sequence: TGTGCCAGTAGTCGCCCTGGGGGACTAGCGGGAGTTCGAGATACGCAGTATTTT.